This T cell receptor (beta chain) was identified during a study of cytomegalovirus exposure and HLA in healthy donors. Study-level results: Three of the chains that were CMV-associated were confirmed in vitro to be specific for CMV antigens. V- and J-gene trimming of TCR beta was linked (in a later analysis) to a missense DCLRE1C variant. TCR beta chains numbering 150 to 200 were designated cytomegalovirus-associated.

V lost 4 bases, J lost 2 bases, and 10 bases lay in between. The CDR3 runs 14 residues. From germline, CDR1 is SGHRS and CDR2 YFSETQ. On this clone itself: Its specificity is unknown.

Both 60 Vbeta primers and 13 Jbeta primers went into the PCR. Only in-frame clones appear in the TCRdb table, and some are missing; sequencing was by immunoSEQ multiplex PCR. The sample includes fewer than 200,000 clones, approximately 80% of them seen just once. Material: PBMCs. The receptor was derived from a woman aged 45 to 65 in good health and CMV-seronegative. This chain links TRBV5-1 with TRBJ2-1; TRBD2 might be the D (5 bases). CDR3 bases: TGCGCCAGCAGCAGGAGCGGAACCTACAATGAGCAGTTCTTC. It is translated as CASSRSGTYNEQFF.